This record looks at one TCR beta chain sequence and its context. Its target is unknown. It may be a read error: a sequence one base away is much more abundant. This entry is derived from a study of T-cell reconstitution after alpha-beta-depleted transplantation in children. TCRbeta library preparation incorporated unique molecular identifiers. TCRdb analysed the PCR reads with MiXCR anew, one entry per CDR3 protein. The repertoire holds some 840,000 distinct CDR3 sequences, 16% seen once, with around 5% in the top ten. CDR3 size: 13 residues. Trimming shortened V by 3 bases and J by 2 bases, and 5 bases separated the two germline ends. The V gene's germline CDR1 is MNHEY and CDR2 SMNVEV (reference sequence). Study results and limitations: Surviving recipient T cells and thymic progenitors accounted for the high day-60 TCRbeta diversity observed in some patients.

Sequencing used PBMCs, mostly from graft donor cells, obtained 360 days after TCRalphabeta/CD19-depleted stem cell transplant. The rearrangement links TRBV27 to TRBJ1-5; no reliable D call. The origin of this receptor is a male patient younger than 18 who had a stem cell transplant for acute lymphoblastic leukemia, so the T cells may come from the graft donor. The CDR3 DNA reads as TGTGCCAGCAGTTTTGTGGGCAATCAGCCCCAGCATTTT. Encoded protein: CASSFVGNQPQHF.